Listed here are 4 T cell receptor beta chains from one sample, sequenced in a study of blood T cell repertoires in COVID-19. Clones were sequenced by immunoSEQ multiplex PCR, and TCRdb holds only the in-frame ones, with some missing. The sample records about 70,000 clones, 90% being singletons. Sequences were obtained from peripheral blood. These receptors were obtained from a human donor in a cohort sampled during active COVID-19.

The J gene is TRBJ2-6, the V gene TRBV5-1; D is uncertain. The CDR3 sequence is 14 residues long. V shed 6 bases and J shed 0 bases, with 7 bases lying between them. Germline CDR1 is SGHRS and CDR2 is YFSETQ. CDR3 bases: TGCGCCAGCAAGCAGGACTCTGGGGCCAACGTCCTGACTTTC. Its translation: CASKQDSGANVLTF.

This chain links TRBV13 with TRBJ1-5, with TRBD1 identical over 10 bases. Germline V gene sequence: CDR1 PRHDT, CDR2 FYEKMQ (reference sequence). CDR3 length: 15 amino acids. V was pared by 2 bases and J by 7 bases, with 5 bases of the junction left unmatched. CDR3 DNA: TGTGCCAGCAGCTTATGGAAGGACAGGGGGCAGCCCCAGCATTTT. Its protein product is CASSLWKDRGQPQHF.

The chain joins TRBV30 to TRBJ2-2; D possibly corresponds to TRBD1 (5 bases). V was pared by 2 bases and J by 0 bases, with 10 bases between. Looked up from germline, CDR1 is GTSNPN and CDR2 is SVGIG (reference sequence). The CDR3 has 15 residues. Here the CDR3 reads CAWSLDTANTGELFF. The CDR3 DNA reads TGTGCCTGGAGTTTGGACACCGCGAACACCGGGGAGCTGTTTTTT.

This clone was observed once. V is TRBV10-3 and J is TRBJ1-2; weak D call: TRBD1 (6 bases). Between the trimmed V and J ends, which lost 9 bases and 6 bases, there was a span of 8 bases. The CDR3 extends over 10 amino acids. Germline-derived CDR1 and CDR2 are ENHRY and SYGVKD. The CDR3 nucleotides read TGTGCCATTCGGACAGATGGCTACACCTTC. Translating it yields CAIRTDGYTF.